This T cell receptor beta chain was sequenced during a study of cytomegalovirus exposure and HLA in healthy donors. Across the study: The same platform used for the roughly 600 first-cohort repertoires was also used for the roughly 120 validation repertoires, as a later analysis reported.

Clones were read by immunoSEQ multiplex PCR, and TCRdb kept only the in-frame ones, dropping some. The data hold around 150,000 clones, with about 90% observed a single time. The table lists this clone with a few counts. Trimming at V came to 4 bases and at J to 5 bases, leaving 4 bases not matched to a gene. CDR3 length equals 14 residues. Per the germline V gene, CDR1 is MNHNS and CDR2 is SASEGT. The chain has TRBV6-1 and TRBJ1-4; 7 bases line up with TRBD1. The TCR comes from a woman aged 25 to 39 in good health and CMV-seronegative. The sequenced sample was PBMCs. The CDR3 protein is CASSVGTENEKLFF. Written as DNA, the CDR3 is TGTGCCAGCAGTGTAGGGACAGAAAATGAAAAACTGTTTTTT.